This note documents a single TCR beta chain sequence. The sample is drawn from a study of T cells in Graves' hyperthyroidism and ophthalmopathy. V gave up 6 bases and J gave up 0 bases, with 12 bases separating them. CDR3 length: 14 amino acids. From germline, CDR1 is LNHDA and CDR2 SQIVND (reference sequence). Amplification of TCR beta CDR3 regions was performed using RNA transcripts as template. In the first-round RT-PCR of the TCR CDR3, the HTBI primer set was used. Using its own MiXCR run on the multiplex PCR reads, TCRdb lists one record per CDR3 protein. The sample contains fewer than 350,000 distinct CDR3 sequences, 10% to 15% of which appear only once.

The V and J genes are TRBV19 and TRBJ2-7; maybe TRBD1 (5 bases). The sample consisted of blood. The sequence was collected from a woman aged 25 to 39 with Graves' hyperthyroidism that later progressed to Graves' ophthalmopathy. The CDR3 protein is CASSRAFDSYEQYF. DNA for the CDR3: TGTGCCAGTAGCAGGGCTTTCGACTCCTACGAGCAGTACTTC.